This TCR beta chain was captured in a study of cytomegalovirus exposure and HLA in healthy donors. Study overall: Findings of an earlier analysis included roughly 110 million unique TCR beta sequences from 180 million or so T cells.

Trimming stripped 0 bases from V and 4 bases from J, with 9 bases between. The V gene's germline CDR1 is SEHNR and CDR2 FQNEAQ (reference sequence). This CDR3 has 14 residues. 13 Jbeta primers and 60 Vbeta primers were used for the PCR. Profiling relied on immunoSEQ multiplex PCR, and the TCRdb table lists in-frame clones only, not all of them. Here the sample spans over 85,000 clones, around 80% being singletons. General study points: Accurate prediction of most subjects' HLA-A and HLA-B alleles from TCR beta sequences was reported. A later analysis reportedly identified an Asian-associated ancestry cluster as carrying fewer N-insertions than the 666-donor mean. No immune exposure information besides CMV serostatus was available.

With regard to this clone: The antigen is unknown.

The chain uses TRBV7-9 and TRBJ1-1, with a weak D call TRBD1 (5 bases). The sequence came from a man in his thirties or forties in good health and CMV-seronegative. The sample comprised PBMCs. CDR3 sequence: CASSLAGGSTEAFF. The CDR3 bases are TGTGCCAGCAGCTTAGCGGGGGGGTCCACTGAAGCTTTCTTT.